This passage covers 3 T cell receptor beta chains from one sample sequenced in a study of CD8 T cells in ankylosing spondylitis. TCRdb passed the 5' RACE reads through MiXCR, listing each CDR3 protein once. The profile covers approximately 200,000 distinct CDR3 sequences, with about 13% appearing a single time and more than 15% taken by the ten largest. The sequenced sample was blood, either unsorted or a sorted T cell fraction (not recorded which). Receptors originate from a male donor with ankylosing spondylitis or in good health (not recorded which).

This clonotype was counted a few times. The chain has TRBV6-1 and TRBJ2-5, with a possible D match to TRBD2 (6 bases). Germline V CDR1 and CDR2: MNHNS, SASEGT. V lost 6 bases, J lost 0 bases, and 17 bases lay in between. This CDR3 region has 16 residues. CDR3 sequence (DNA): TGTGCCAGCAGCTCACCGGAGGGTTGGTACCAAGAGACCCAGTACTTC. Its translation is CASSSPEGWYQETQYF.

This clonotype was detected ten times or more. The J gene is TRBJ2-3, the V gene TRBV7-2; D unresolved. V dropped 1 base and J dropped 5 bases, with 4 bases sitting between them. This CDR3 has 12 residues. The germline V gene has CDR1 SGHTA and CDR2 FQGNSA. CDR3 DNA: TGTGCCAGCAGCTTAGAAGGAGATACGCAGTATTTT. Amino acids: CASSLEGDTQYF.

CDR3 DNA: TGTGCCAGCAGCCAGACAGTGGGCAATCAGCCCCAGCATTTT. Its protein product is CASSQTVGNQPQHF. J is TRBJ1-5 and V is TRBV5-6; D possibly corresponds to TRBD1 (5 bases). Germline-derived CDR1 and CDR2 are SGHDT and YYEEEE. V lost 4 bases to trimming and J lost 2 bases, with 10 bases between them. The CDR3 contains 14 residues.